One and the same sample provided the 5 T cell receptor beta chains below, sequenced in a study of T-cell memory formation after mild COVID-19. In TCRdb, the 5' RACE reads were re-called with MiXCR into one record per CDR3 protein. Of a few hundred thousand distinct CDR3 sequences detected, approximately 29% appear once; the ten largest clones hold 13%. The sequenced sample consisted of PBMCs or a T cell subset sorted from them (not recorded which). The source of these receptors is an adult woman who had mild COVID-19 (a few samples of this study predate the infection). Cell type and time point are not known.

The chain couples TRBV4-3 to TRBJ2-1; D is undetermined. The ends were cut back, 4 bases at V and 13 bases at J, with 20 bases in the middle. The CDR3 has 14 residues. Germline V gene lookup returns CDR1 LGHNA and CDR2 YSLEER. DNA for the CDR3: TGCGCCAGCAGCCCGTACCTGACGAAGCCCAGCCAGTTCTTC. Its translation is CASSPYLTKPSQFF.

Written as DNA, the CDR3 is TGTGCCAGCTCCGGACGAGAAGGGACTAATTCACCCCTCCACTTT. Translated: CASSGREGTNSPLHF. This rearrangement joins TRBV6-5 to TRBJ1-6; a weak D match, TRBD1 (5 bases). The CDR3 spans 15 residues. With 8 bases removed from V and 6 bases from J, the gap between germline ends came to 17 bases. Germline V CDR1 and CDR2: MNHEY, SVGAGI.

This sequence joins TRBV20-1 and TRBJ2-5; D perhaps matches TRBD2 (6 bases). Trimming removed 3 bases from V and 1 base from J, with 9 bases in between. The CDR3 has 13 residues. CDR1 and CDR2 from the germline V gene are DFQATT and SNEGSKA (reference sequence). The CDR3, as DNA: TGCAGTGCTAGGGGCGGGACCCAAGAGACCCAGTACTTC. Its translation is CSARGGTQETQYF.

The chain employs TRBV24-1 and TRBJ2-5; no reliable D call. CDR1 and CDR2 (germline): KGHDR, SFDVKD. The ends were cut back, 2 bases at V and 4 bases at J, with 7 bases in the middle. The CDR3 consists of 13 residues. The CDR3 bases are TGTGCCACCAGTGATTCCTCATCAGAGACCCAGTACTTC. It translates to CATSDSSSETQYF.

The chain has TRBV7-9 and TRBJ2-1; TRBD1 is a possible D gene (5 bases). Trimming shortened V by 5 bases and J by 3 bases, and 11 bases separated the two germline ends. The germline CDR1 and CDR2 sequences are SEHNR and FQNEAQ (reference sequence). The CDR3 is 14 residues long. The CDR3 spells CASSLGADYNEQFF. The DNA of the CDR3 is TGTGCCAGCAGCCTAGGGGCGGACTACAATGAGCAGTTCTTC.